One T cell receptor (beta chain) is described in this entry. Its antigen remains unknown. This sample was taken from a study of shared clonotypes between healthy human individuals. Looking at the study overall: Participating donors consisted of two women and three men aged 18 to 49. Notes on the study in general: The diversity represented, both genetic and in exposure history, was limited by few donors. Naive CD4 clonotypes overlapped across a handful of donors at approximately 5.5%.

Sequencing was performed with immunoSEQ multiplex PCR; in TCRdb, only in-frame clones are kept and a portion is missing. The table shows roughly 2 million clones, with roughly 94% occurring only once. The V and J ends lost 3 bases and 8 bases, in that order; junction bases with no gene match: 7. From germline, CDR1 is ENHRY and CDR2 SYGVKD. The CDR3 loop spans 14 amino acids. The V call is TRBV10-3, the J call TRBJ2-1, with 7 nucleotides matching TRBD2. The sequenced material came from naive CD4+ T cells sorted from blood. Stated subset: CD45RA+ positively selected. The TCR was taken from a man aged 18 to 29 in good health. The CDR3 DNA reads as TGTGCCATCAGTGAATTACCGGGGGGACATGAGCAGTTCTTC. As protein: CAISELPGGHEQFF.